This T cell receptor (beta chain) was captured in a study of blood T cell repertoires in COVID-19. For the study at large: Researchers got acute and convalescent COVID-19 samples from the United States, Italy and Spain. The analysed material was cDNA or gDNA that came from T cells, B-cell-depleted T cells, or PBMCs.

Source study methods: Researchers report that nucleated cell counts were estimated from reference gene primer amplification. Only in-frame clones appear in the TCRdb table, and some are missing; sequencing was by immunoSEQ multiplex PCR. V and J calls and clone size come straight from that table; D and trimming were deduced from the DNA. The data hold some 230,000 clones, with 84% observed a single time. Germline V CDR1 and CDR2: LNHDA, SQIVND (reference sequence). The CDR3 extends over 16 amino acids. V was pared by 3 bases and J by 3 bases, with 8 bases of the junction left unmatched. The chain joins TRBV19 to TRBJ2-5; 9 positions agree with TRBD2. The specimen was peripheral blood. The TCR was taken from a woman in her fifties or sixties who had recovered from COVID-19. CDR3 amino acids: CASSIFGSSGEETQYF. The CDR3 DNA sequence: TGTGCCAGTAGTATCTTTGGGTCTAGCGGGGAAGAGACCCAGTACTTC.